This TCR beta chain was identified in a study of OX40 agonist ivuxolimab in advanced cancers. Study findings and constraints: Dosing at 0.1 to 3.0 mg/kg was accompanied by clonal expansion of CD4+ and CD8+ blood T cells by week 6.

CDR3 length: 15 residues. Germline CDR1 reads SQVTM; CDR2 reads ANQGSEA. V shed 8 bases and J 3 bases; nucleotides not matched to a gene: 12. Method: immunoSEQ multiplex PCR; TCRdb's copy keeps in-frame clones and lacks some. Of 55,000 to 75,000 clones in the sample, around 80% were seen once. Note on this clone: Its antigen is currently unknown.

The TCR sequence derives from an adult with an advanced solid tumor such as melanoma, head and neck, liver or kidney cancer. The chain carries TRBV29-1 and TRBJ2-3; the match to TRBD2 covers 9 bases. Specimen: CD4+ or CD8+ T cells sorted from blood, collected in a trial of the OX40 agonist ivuxolimab. The CDR3 DNA is TGCAGCCCTAACCGGAGGAGCGGGAGGACAGATACGCAGTATTTT. Its protein product is CSPNRRSGRTDTQYF.